Listed below are T cell receptor beta chains from one sample, sequenced in a study of cytomegalovirus exposure and HLA in healthy donors. The table came from immunoSEQ multiplex PCR; TCRdb's copy has only in-frame clones and leaves some out. Here the sample spans fewer than 250,000 clones, around three quarters being singletons. The source material was PBMCs. These receptors all stem from a woman aged 18 to 35 in good health and CMV-seronegative. CDR3s include the opening cysteine and the closing phenylalanine or tryptophan. Fields, in order: clone size, J gene, V gene, D gene, CDR3 DNA, CDR3 protein. A D gene is named only where the DNA matches it firmly. Size tells how often a clone was seen (once, few, many) or the class of an expanded clone, and some rows leave it out.

NA TRBJ2-5 TRBV7-8 NA TGTGCCAGCAGCAACCGGACAGCCCAGAGACCCCAGTACTTC CASSNRTAQRPQYF
NA TRBJ1-1 TRBV7-3 TRBD1 TGTGCCAGCAGCTCAATCAGGGGGCGCGACACTGAAGCTTTCTTT CASSSIRGRDTEAFF
NA TRBJ1-3 TRBV28 NA TGTGCCAGCAGTTCCCTCGGACTCAGCTCTGGAAACACCATATATTTT CASSSLGLSSGNTIYF
NA TRBJ2-1 TRBV5-4 TRBD1 TGTGCCAGCAGCTTGGGACAGGGAGCGTGGAATGAGCAGTTCTTC CASSLGQGAWNEQFF
NA TRBJ1-2 TRBV5-4 NA TGTGCCAGCAGCTTGTGGCAGGGCTATGGCTACACCTTC CASSLWQGYGYTF
NA TRBJ2-1 TRBV5-1 TRBD1 TGCGCCAGCAGCTTGGCCGGGACAGGGCAGTTCTTC CASSLAGTGQFF
NA TRBJ1-6 TRBV27 TRBD1 TGTGCCAGCAGTTTTGGGACAGGGCTCGACCATTCACCCCTCCACTTT CASSFGTGLDHSPLHF
NA TRBJ1-4 TRBV18 NA TGTGCCAGCTCACTGAAGACGGACACAACTAATGAAAAACTGTTTTTT CASSLKTDTTNEKLFF
NA TRBJ2-7 TRBV28 TRBD1 TGTGCCAGCAGTGGGGACAGCTCCTACGAGCAGTACTTC CASSGDSSYEQYF
NA TRBJ2-7 TRBV6-1 TRBD2 TGTGCCAGCTACGGGCTAGCGGGGGACCCCTACGAGCAGTACTTC CASYGLAGDPYEQYF
NA TRBJ1-1 TRBV19 NA TGTGCCAGTACCGAATCAGGGCGCTTCGACACTGAAGCTTTCTTT CASTESGRFDTEAFF
NA TRBJ2-5 TRBV19 TRBD1 TGTGCCACCCTCGACAGGGGGCGGCAAGAGACCCAGTACTTC CATLDRGRQETQYF
NA TRBJ2-7 TRBV7-9 NA TGTTCCAGCAGCTTAGCGCCGGGGAGCTACGAGCAGTACTTC CSSSLAPGSYEQYF
NA TRBJ2-3 TRBV19 NA TGTGCCAGTAGTAGGGGGGAAGATACGCAGTATTTT CASSRGEDTQYF
NA TRBJ1-5 TRBV27 TRBD1 TGTGCCAGCAGTTTTTCAGGGGGCTACTCGAATCAGCCCCAGCATTTT CASSFSGGYSNQPQHF
NA TRBJ2-5 TRBV14 TRBD1 TGTGCCAGCAGCCAAGAGGGGTGTTCAGGGGGCAAGGTGGAGACCCAGTACTTC CASSQEGCSGGKVETQYF
few TRBJ2-7 TRBV9 TRBD2 TGTGCCAGCAGCGTAGATGGCGGGAGCGCCTCCTACGAGCAGTACTTC CASSVDGGSASYEQYF
once TRBJ1-5 TRBV18 NA TGTGCCAGCTCACCGACAGTAAACGATCAGCCCCAGCATTTT CASSPTVNDQPQHF
once TRBJ2-7 TRBV6-1 TRBD2 TGTGCCAGCGGTCCGACTAGCGGGAGCTACGAGCAGTACTTC CASGPTSGSYEQYF
NA TRBJ2-2 TRBV9 TRBD2 TGTGCCAGCAGCGGACTAGCCCTGAACACCGGGGAGCTGTTTTTT CASSGLALNTGELFF
NA TRBJ2-1 TRBV7-9 NA TGTGCCAGCAGCCTCGGGAATGAGCAGTTCTTC CASSLGNEQFF
NA TRBJ2-7 TRBV7-9 NA TGTGCCAGCAGCTTAGCGCGGTACGAGCAGTACTTC CASSLARYEQYF
NA TRBJ2-7 TRBV29-1 TRBD1 TGCAGCGTCGGGACAGGGGGAACCTACGAGCAGTACTTC CSVGTGGTYEQYF
once TRBJ1-1 TRBV19 NA TGTGCCAGTAGTGGTACAGGGTTGAACACTGAAGCTTTCTTT CASSGTGLNTEAFF
NA TRBJ1-4 TRBV7-9 TRBD1 TGTGCCAGCAGCCCACAGGGGCCGAGTGAAAAACTGTTTTTT CASSPQGPSEKLFF
NA TRBJ2-5 TRBV27 TRBD2 TGTGCCAGCGGGACTACTCAAGAGACCCAGTACTTC CASGTTQETQYF
NA TRBJ1-3 TRBV4-1 NA TGCGCCAGCAGCCAAGGGGGCCTAGGCGGAAACACCATATATTTT CASSQGGLGGNTIYF
few TRBJ1-4 TRBV23-1 NA TGCGCCAGCAGACATCCTCTCAGGGTGGGGAAGGAAAAACTGTTTTTT CASRHPLRVGKEKLFF
NA TRBJ2-1 TRBV11-1 TRBD1 TGTGCCAGCAGCCGACAGGGGCAGTACAATGAGCAGTTCTTC CASSRQGQYNEQFF
NA TRBJ1-3 TRBV9 NA TGTGCCAGCAGCGGAACAGGGTACTCTGGAAACACCATATATTTT CASSGTGYSGNTIYF
NA TRBJ1-2 TRBV5-1 TRBD1 TGCGCCAGCAGCTCAACAGGGGACTATGGCTACACCTTC CASSSTGDYGYTF
NA TRBJ2-5 TRBV5-1 NA TGCGCCAGCAGCTTGGAGCGAGTCCAAGAGACCCAGTACTTC CASSLERVQETQYF
NA TRBJ1-2 TRBV9 NA TGTGCCAGCAGCGCCGAAGGGGGATTGGGCGACTACACCTTC CASSAEGGLGDYTF
once TRBJ1-2 TRBV19 NA TGTGCCAGTCAAAAAAGGGGCGAAGCTAACTATGGCTACACCTTC CASQKRGEANYGYTF
NA TRBJ1-5 TRBV28 NA TGTGCCAGCAGTGGGAGAAACAATCAGCCCCAGCATTTT CASSGRNNQPQHF
NA TRBJ2-5 TRBV10-3 TRBD1 TGTGCCTCTTCCGGGACAGGGGGTGACTATTTCCAAGAGACCCAGTACTTC CASSGTGGDYFQETQYF
NA TRBJ2-3 TRBV2 NA TGTGCCAGCAGGACTGGGGGGACTAGCACAGATACGCAGTATTTT CASRTGGTSTDTQYF
NA TRBJ1-4 TRBV11-2 NA TGTGCCAGCAGCTTTGACATAAACTATGAAAAACTGTTTTTT CASSFDINYEKLFF
NA TRBJ2-2 TRBV7-3 TRBD2 TGTGCCAGCAGCGTCACCGGGACTAGCGGGGGAGCAGGCGGGGAGCTGTTTTTT CASSVTGTSGGAGGELFF
NA TRBJ1-1 TRBV6-1 TRBD1 TGTGCCAGCAGTGGTACAGGGGGGAACACTGAAGCTTTCTTT CASSGTGGNTEAFF
NA TRBJ2-5 TRBV30 TRBD2 TGTGCCTGGAGAAGGTCGGGGGGGAGAGAGACCCAGTACTTC CAWRRSGGRETQYF
NA TRBJ1-6 TRBV11-2 TRBD1 TGTGCCAGCAGCTTCGGACAGGGCGGGTCACCCCTCCACTTT CASSFGQGGSPLHF
few TRBJ1-1 TRBV7-2 NA TGTGCCAGCAGCCCCCAGGGGACGAACACTGAAGCTTTCTTT CASSPQGTNTEAFF
once TRBJ2-3 TRBV2 TRBD2 TGTGCCAGCAGCTCTAGCGGGGTCACAGATACGCAGTATTTT CASSSSGVTDTQYF
NA TRBJ2-1 TRBV5-6 NA TGTGCCAGCAGCTTGGCGGGGAGCTCCTACAATGAGCAGTTCTTC CASSLAGSSYNEQFF
NA TRBJ2-7 TRBV9 NA TGTGCCAGCAGCGGTTCCTGGGGGGTCGGGAACGAGCAGTACTTC CASSGSWGVGNEQYF
NA TRBJ1-1 TRBV27 NA TGTGCCAGCAGTCCTCCTGGGGTGGGAGGGACTGAAGCTTTCTTT CASSPPGVGGTEAFF
NA TRBJ1-4 TRBV18 NA TGTGCCAGCTCAGGACAGAGGGATGAAAAACTGTTTTTT CASSGQRDEKLFF
few TRBJ2-7 TRBV19 TRBD2 TGTGCCAGTAGTGGACCGGGACTAGCGGGAGACGAGCAGTACTTC CASSGPGLAGDEQYF
NA TRBJ2-1 TRBV29-1 NA TGCAGCGTTGAGAGTCCTCCCAGACAGGCCTACAATGAGCAGTTCTTC CSVESPPRQAYNEQFF
NA TRBJ2-7 TRBV19 TRBD1 TGTGCCAGTAGTCCCGAGGACAGGGCCACCTACGAGCAGTACTTC CASSPEDRATYEQYF
NA TRBJ2-3 TRBV6-5 NA TGTGCCAGCAAAAGGCCGGGGGACACAGATACGCAGTATTTT CASKRPGDTDTQYF
NA TRBJ2-1 TRBV6-5 NA TGTGCCAGCAGTTTGGGGGGAGTGGTCAATGAGCAGTTCTTC CASSLGGVVNEQFF
NA TRBJ2-7 TRBV13 TRBD1 TGTGCCAGCAGCTTAGTCAGGGGGCAGTTGAAATCCCACGAGCAGTACTTC CASSLVRGQLKSHEQYF